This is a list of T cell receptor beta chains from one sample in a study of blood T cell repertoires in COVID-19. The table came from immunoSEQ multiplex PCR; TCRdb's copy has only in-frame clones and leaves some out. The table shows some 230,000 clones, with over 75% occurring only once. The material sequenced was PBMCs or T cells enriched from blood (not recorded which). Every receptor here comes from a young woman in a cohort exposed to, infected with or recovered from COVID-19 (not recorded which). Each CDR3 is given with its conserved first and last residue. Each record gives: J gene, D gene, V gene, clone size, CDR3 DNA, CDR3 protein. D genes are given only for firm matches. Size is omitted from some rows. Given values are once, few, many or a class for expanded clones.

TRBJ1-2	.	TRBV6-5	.	TGTGCCAGCAGCGAGGGAGTTGGCTACACCTTC	CASSEGVGYTF
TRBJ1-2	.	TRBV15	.	TGTGCCACCAGCAGTCACCGCGGGGACCTCTATGGCTACACCTTC	CATSSHRGDLYGYTF
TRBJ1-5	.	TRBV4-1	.	TGCGCCAGCAGCTACACCGGGACACAGGGCAATCAGCCCCAGCATTTT	CASSYTGTQGNQPQHF
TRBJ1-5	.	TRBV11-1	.	TGTGCCAGCAGCTTGGACAGCCGGGGGCCCCAGCATTTT	CASSLDSRGPQHF
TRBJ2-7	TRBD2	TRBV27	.	TGTGCCCGGAAAAAGCCTAGCGGGAGGGCCTACTACGAGCAGTACTTC	CARKKPSGRAYYEQYF
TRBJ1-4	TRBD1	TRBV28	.	TGTGCCAGCAGTCGCCGGGACAGAAGGGAAAAACTGTTTTTT	CASSRRDRREKLFF
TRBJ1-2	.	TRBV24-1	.	TGTGCCACCAGTGATTCCCGGGAACGACTCTATGGCTACACCTTC	CATSDSRERLYGYTF
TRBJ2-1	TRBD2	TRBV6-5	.	TGTGCCAGCAGTTACTGGGCGGGGGGGGCCAATGAGCAGTTCTTC	CASSYWAGGANEQFF
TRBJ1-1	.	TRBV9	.	TGTGCCAGCAGCGTAGAGGAGATGAACACTGAAGCTTTCTTT	CASSVEEMNTEAFF
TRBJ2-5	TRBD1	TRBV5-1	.	TGCGCCAGCAGCCGTGACAGGGCTATAGAGACCCAGTACTTC	CASSRDRAIETQYF
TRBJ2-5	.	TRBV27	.	TGTGCCAGCAGTTGGTCGGGAGCTGGAGAGACCCAGTACTTC	CASSWSGAGETQYF
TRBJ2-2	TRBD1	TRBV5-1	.	TGCGCCAGCAGCTTGGGGACAGGGGGCGGCACCGGGGAGCTGTTTTTT	CASSLGTGGGTGELFF
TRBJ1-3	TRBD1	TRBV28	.	TGTGCCAGCAGTCCTATGACAGGGTACGGAAACACCATATATTTT	CASSPMTGYGNTIYF
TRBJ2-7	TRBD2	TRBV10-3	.	TGTGCCATCAGTGAGTCGGCCGGACTAGCGGGAGGGGACGAGCAGTACTTC	CAISESAGLAGGDEQYF
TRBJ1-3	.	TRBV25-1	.	TGTGCCAGCCAGCCGGGACTGGGCTCTGGAAACACCATATATTTT	CASQPGLGSGNTIYF
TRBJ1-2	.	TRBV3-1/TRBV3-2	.	TGTGCCAGCAGCCAAGAATTGTACGGGAAGAGCTATGGCTACACCTTC	CASSQELYGKSYGYTF
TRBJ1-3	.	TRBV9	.	TGTGCCAGCAGCGTCCTCGGCGGAGCTAGAAACACCATATATTTT	CASSVLGGARNTIYF
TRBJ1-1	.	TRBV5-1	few	TGCGCCAGCAGGCTTGAACCCACTGATTCCACTGAAGCTTTCTTT	CASRLEPTDSTEAFF
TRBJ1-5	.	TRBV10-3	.	TGTGCCATCAGTGAACAGGCCTTATATAGCAATCAGCCCCAGCATTTT	CAISEQALYSNQPQHF
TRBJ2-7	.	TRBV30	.	TGTGCCTGGAGCGGGGGAAGTGGCTACGAGCAGTACTTC	CAWSGGSGYEQYF
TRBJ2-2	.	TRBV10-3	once	TGTGCCATCAGTGAGCCATCCGGCGGAATAGGGGCCGGGGAGCTGTTTTTT	CAISEPSGGIGAGELFF
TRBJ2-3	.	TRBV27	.	TGTGCCAGCAGTCCTTGGGCTCGGGATACGCAGTATTTT	CASSPWARDTQYF
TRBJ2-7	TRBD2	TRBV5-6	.	TGTGCCAGCAGCTCCCCCGGGACTAGCGGGAACTCCTACGAGCAGTACTTC	CASSSPGTSGNSYEQYF
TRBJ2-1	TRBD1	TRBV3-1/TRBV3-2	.	TGTGCCAGCAGCCCCCGTAAGGGACAGGGGTACAATGAGCAGTTCTTC	CASSPRKGQGYNEQFF
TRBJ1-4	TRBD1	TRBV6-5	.	TGTGCCAGCAGATCCACAGGGGCAACTAATGAAAAACTGTTTTTT	CASRSTGATNEKLFF
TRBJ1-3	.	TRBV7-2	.	TGTGCCAGCAGCTTGTCCGGGGTTCTCTCTGGAAACACCATATATTTT	CASSLSGVLSGNTIYF
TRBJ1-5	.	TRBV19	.	TGTGCCAGTAGTATCCCCCCGCTGAGGAGCAATCAGCCCCAGCATTTT	CASSIPPLRSNQPQHF
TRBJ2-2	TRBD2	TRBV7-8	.	TGTGCCAGCAGCTACGGACTAGCGGGAATCGCCGGGGAGCTGTTTTTT	CASSYGLAGIAGELFF
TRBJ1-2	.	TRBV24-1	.	TGTGCCACCAGTGAGGCGGACATATTCTATGGCTACACCTTC	CATSEADIFYGYTF